The entry below describes one T cell receptor beta chain. Antigen specificity is unknown. This entry is derived from a study of blood T cells in healthy people across ages. Study-wide points: Both higher diversity and more naive CD4+ cells marked long-lived donors when set against aged donors. Unknown CMV status may confound age-related changes in expanded clones.

The second PCR ran about 6 to 12 cycles with a sample-barcoded 5' primer and J-beta primers. MiXCR, applied by TCRdb to the 5' RACE reads, yields one record per CDR3 protein. In the table there are approximately 940,000 distinct CDR3 sequences, about 48% of which are singletons. Material for sequencing was blood. This TCR was recovered from a man aged 25 to 40 in good health.

CDR3 DNA sequence: TGTGCCTGGATGTCGGGGGTATACAATGAGCAGTTCTTC. Protein: CAWMSGVYNEQFF. V is TRBV30 and J is TRBJ2-1; perhaps TRBD2 as D (6 bases). There are 13 residues in the CDR3. Per germline, CDR1 GTSNPN and CDR2 SVGIG (reference sequence). Trimming cost V 4 bases and J 4 bases, with 11 bases left between them. The whole variable domain, filled in from reference TRBV30 and TRBJ2-1, reads SQTIHQWPATLVQPVGSPLSLECTVEGTSNPNLYWYRQAAGRGLQLLFYSVGIGQISSEVPQNLSASRPQDRQFILSSKKLLLSDSGFYLCAWMSGVYNEQFFGPGTRLTVL.